Reported below is one T cell receptor (beta chain). After extraction with the RNeasy kit, roughly 0.5 to 1 ug of the RNA was reverse transcribed using random hexamers. TCR beta CDR3 was amplified by immunoSEQ multiplex PCR. This amplification extended across 54 Vbeta and 13 Jbeta segments. From the immunoSEQ multiplex PCR reads, TCRdb called clonotypes with MiXCR, one entry per CDR3 protein. The sample yields over 150,000 distinct CDR3 sequences, roughly 95% seen once. The sample comes from a study of CD8 T cells in Susac syndrome. The CDR3 contains 12 residues. Germline lookup yields CDR1 SNHLY and CDR2 FYNNEI. The V end lost 4 bases, the J end lost 4 bases, and 7 bases lay between the germline ends.

This receptor was taken from a human donor with Susac syndrome. Source material: CD4+ T cells from PBMCs. The chain joins TRBV2 to TRBJ2-5, with D possibly matching TRBD2 (5 bases). CDR3 loop: CASSVAGETQYF. The CDR3 DNA reads TGTGCCAGCAGTGTCGCGGGAGAGACCCAGTACTTC.